The 24 T cell receptor beta chains below come from one sample, sequenced in a study of CD8+CD57+ T cells in acquired aplastic anemia. Genomic DNA templated the TCR beta VDJ and CDR3 profiling. TCRdb reprocessed the reads via MiXCR and lists one record per CDR3 protein. The repertoire holds roughly 500,000 distinct CDR3 sequences, with roughly a third as singletons. An expansion of CD8+CD57+ cells by flow cytometry had been shown in patients chosen for sequencing. The sample comprised sorted CD4+, CD8+, or CD8+CD57+ T cells (not recorded which) from PBMCs. The receptor source for this set is a human donor with aplastic anemia.

A few counts support this clonotype. The chain carries TRBV5-5 and TRBJ1-2; 9 bases align to TRBD1. Germline V gene sequence: CDR1 SGHKS, CDR2 YYEKEE (reference sequence). Trimming cost V 4 bases and J 4 bases; bases outside gene matches: 8. This CDR3 comprises 15 residues. In DNA, the CDR3 is TGTGCCAGCAGCGGAACCGGGACAGGGACCTATGGCTACACCTTC. Protein product: CASSGTGTGTYGYTF. Filled out from reference TRBV5-5 and TRBJ1-2, the complete variable domain reads DAGVTQSPTHLIKTRGQQVTLRCSPISGHKSVSWYQQVLGQGPQFIFQYYEKEERGRGNFPDRFSARQFPNYSSELNVNALLLGDSALYLCASSGTGTGTYGYTFGSGTRLTVV.

The chain combines TRBV7-6 with TRBJ1-1; 7 bases are shared with TRBD1. This CDR3 contains 13 residues. Germline CDR1 SGHVS, CDR2 FNYEAQ. Unmatched junction bases numbered 5, after V lost 8 bases and J lost 2 bases. CDR3 bases: TGTGCCAGCCGAGGGGGCATCAACACTGAAGCTTTCTTT. It encodes CASRGGINTEAFF.

As concerns this clonotype: A clone one base away is much larger, so this may be a read error. The gene calls are TRBV19 and TRBJ1-5; D gene ambiguous. The V gene's germline CDR1 is LNHDA and CDR2 SQIVND (reference sequence). V lost 4 bases to trimming and J lost 4 bases, with 11 bases between them. The CDR3 contains 14 residues. As DNA, the CDR3 is TGTGCCAGTAGTACCTACGGTCGTAATCAGCCCCAGCATTTT. This sequence encodes CASSTYGRNQPQHF.

In this sample, this clonotype turned up many times. The chain uses TRBV19 and TRBJ1-1; 8 bases are a match to TRBD1. This CDR3 is built from 14 residues. Germline-derived CDR1 and CDR2 are LNHDA and SQIVND (reference sequence). V shed 6 bases, J shed 1 base, and the junction held 4 bases outside the gene matches. CDR3 loop: CASSVGQENTEAFF. The CDR3 nucleotides are TGTGCCAGTAGCGTGGGACAGGAGAACACTGAAGCTTTCTTT.

The chain couples TRBV14 to TRBJ2-7, with 8 bases lining up with TRBD1. Trimming at V came to 6 bases and at J to 4 bases, leaving 8 bases not matched to a gene. CDR3 length equals 14 residues. Germline V lookup: CDR1 SGHDN, CDR2 FVKESK. The CDR3 is CASREAGGAYEQYF. CDR3 DNA sequence: TGTGCCAGCAGGGAAGCAGGGGGCGCATACGAGCAGTACTTC.

This clonotype was seen a handful of times. This chain connects TRBV28 to TRBJ2-3; D not certain. This CDR3 region has 13 residues. Germline values: CDR1 MDHEN, CDR2 SYDVKM. Trimming removed 5 bases from V and 2 bases from J, with 8 bases in between. The CDR3 loop is CASSPRFTDTQYF. The CDR3 DNA is TGTGCCAGCAGTCCGAGATTCACAGATACGCAGTATTTT.

The genes are TRBV4-3 and TRBJ1-6; maybe TRBD1 (5 bases). The CDR3 has 15 amino acids. In germline, CDR1 is LGHNA, CDR2 YSLEER. V lost 4 bases and J lost 6, with 13 bases in between. CDR3 sequence reads: CASSPRQGTNSPLHF. The CDR3 nucleotides are TGCGCCAGCAGCCCGCGCCAGGGCACTAATTCACCCCTCCACTTT.

To note about this clonotype: A much larger clonotype is one base distant, so this may be a read error. This is likely a read error, given that the CDR3 carries no conserved phenylalanine or tryptophan at its end. The chain recombines TRBV20-1 with TRBJ1-2, with 8 bases matching TRBD1. The CDR3 length is 12 residues. J lost 3 bases, V lost 5 bases, and 2 bases had no gene match. From germline, CDR1 is DFQATT and CDR2 SNEGSKA (reference sequence). The CDR3 sequence is CSAETGDYGYTL. The CDR3, as DNA: TGCAGTGCTGAGACAGGGGACTATGGCTACACCCTC.

The chain carries TRBV13 and TRBJ1-4; no definite D call. CDR3 length: 15 residues. Germline-derived CDR1 and CDR2 are PRHDT and FYEKMQ (reference sequence). V lost 5 bases and J lost 4, with 14 bases in between. The CDR3, as DNA: TGTGCCAGCAGCCCTTACGTGGGCGGTAATGAAAAACTGTTTTTT. Protein: CASSPYVGGNEKLFF.

V usage is TRBV29-1 and J usage is TRBJ2-5; TRBD1 aligns across 8 bases. Germline V lookup: CDR1 SQVTM, CDR2 ANQGSEA. The CDR3 loop spans 13 amino acids. V trimming: 3 bases; J trimming: 5 bases; junction bases outside the gene matches: 5. CDR3 nucleotide sequence: TGCAGCGTTGAGATGACAGGGGCGGAGACCCAGTACTTC. The encoded protein is CSVEMTGAETQYF.

This clonotype was seen repeatedly, ten times or more. This chain links TRBV20-1 with TRBJ1-5, with D tentatively TRBD1 (5 bases). Germline V lookup: CDR1 DFQATT, CDR2 SNEGSKA (reference sequence). The CDR3 extends over 16 amino acids. Trimming removed 0 bases from V and 5 bases from J, with 17 bases in between. CDR3 in amino acids: CSARDGFGGAYQPQHF. In DNA form, the CDR3 reads TGCAGTGCTAGAGATGGTTTTGGAGGGGCATATCAGCCCCAGCATTTT.

A few counts support this clonotype. J is TRBJ2-7 and V is TRBV6-1; 9 positions agree with TRBD2. V lost 6 bases and J lost 5; bases outside the gene matches: 11. Germline V gene sequence: CDR1 MNHNS, CDR2 SASEGT. The CDR3 loop spans 15 amino acids. The CDR3 coding sequence is TGTGCCAGCAGGACTAGCGGACGGTTTCTCGACGAGCAGTACTTC. Translating it yields CASRTSGRFLDEQYF.

This clonotype was recorded many times. The genes are TRBV24-1 and TRBJ2-5; D is undetermined. There are 13 residues in the CDR3. CDR1 KGHDR and CDR2 SFDVKD come from the germline V gene. V gave up 4 bases and J gave up 2 bases, with 7 bases separating them. The CDR3 region has the DNA TGTGCCACCAGTGACTCGCAGCAAGAGACCCAGTACTTC. It translates to CATSDSQQETQYF.

This clonotype has just a few counts. A much larger clone lies a single base off, so this may be a read error. The chain combines TRBV9 with TRBJ2-3; D unclear. CDR3 length equals 13 residues. CDR1 and CDR2 from the germline V gene are SGDLS and YYNGEE. Trimming took off 4 bases at V and 1 base at J, with 7 bases between the two ends. The CDR3 bases are TGTGCCAGCAGCCAAGTGGGCACAGATACGCAGTATTTT. Translated: CASSQVGTDTQYF.

This clonotype showed up many times. The rearrangement joins TRBV14 to TRBJ1-6; tentative D call: TRBD1 (6 bases). CDR1 and CDR2 (germline): SGHDN, FVKESK. The CDR3 totals 12 residues. Trimming took off 6 bases at V and 8 bases at J, with 8 bases between the two ends. CDR3: CASRDSYSPLHF. CDR3 nucleotides: TGTGCCAGCAGGGACAGCTATTCACCCCTCCACTTT.

V and J are TRBV5-1 and TRBJ2-1, with no clear D. Trimming removed 2 bases at V and 9 bases at J, with 15 bases between. The CDR3 contains 14 residues. Germline CDR1 reads SGHRS; CDR2 reads YFSETQ. In DNA, the CDR3 is TGCGCCAGCAGCTTCGACGGCCTACAAGGTGAGCAGTTCTTC. Protein sequence: CASSFDGLQGEQFF.

CDR3: CASSIDASGSYNEQYF. The CDR3 DNA reads as TGTGCCAGTAGTATAGATGCTAGCGGGAGTTACAACGAGCAGTACTTC. The chain joins TRBV19 to TRBJ2-7, with 10 positions matching TRBD2. The CDR3 contains 16 residues. The ends lost 0 bases at V and 5 bases at J; junction bases unmatched: 7. Per the germline V gene, CDR1 is LNHDA and CDR2 is SQIVND (reference sequence).

Only one count was recorded for this clonotype. The rearrangement links TRBV2 to TRBJ1-5; perhaps TRBD1 as D (5 bases). V dropped 3 bases and J dropped 7 bases, with 16 bases sitting between them. Germline CDR1 is SNHLY and CDR2 is FYNNEI. This CDR3 spans 15 amino acids. In nucleotides, the CDR3 is TGTGCCAGCAGTGAGGAACCAGGGTTGAGACAGCCCCAGCATTTT. Translation: CASSEEPGLRQPQHF. Full variable domain (rest looked up from reference TRBV2 and TRBJ1-5): EPEVTQTPSHQVTQMGQEVILRCVPISNHLYFYWYRQILGQKVEFLVSFYNNEISEKSEIFDDQFSVERPDGSNFTLKIRSTKLEDSAMYFCASSEEPGLRQPQHFGDGTRLSIL.

The table lists this clonotype with many counts. The gene calls are TRBV25-1 and TRBJ2-3; the match to TRBD1 covers 8 bases. The CDR3 spans 15 residues. Germline V gene lookup returns CDR1 MGHDK and CDR2 SYGVNS. J was trimmed by 3 bases and V by 5 bases; bases with no gene match: 7. In nucleotides, the CDR3 is TGTGCCAGCAGTAAGAGGACAGGGCGTACAGATACGCAGTATTTT. This sequence encodes CASSKRTGRTDTQYF.

The genes are TRBV2 and TRBJ2-3, with unresolved D. The CDR3 covers 15 residues. Germline assignment: CDR1 SNHLY and CDR2 FYNNEI. V shed 0 bases and J shed 5 bases, with 12 bases lying between them. The DNA of the CDR3 is TGTGCCAGCAGTGAAGCGGTCGACTCGCGAGATACGCAGTATTTT. It specifies CASSEAVDSRDTQYF.

This clonotype came up many times. The chain uses TRBV7-2 and TRBJ2-7, with 9 bases that match TRBD2. From germline, CDR1 is SGHTA and CDR2 FQGNSA. The CDR3 runs 15 residues. The trim removed 5 bases at V and 1 base at J, leaving 6 bases unmatched. In nucleotides, the CDR3 is TGTGCCAGCAGCCGACTAGCGGATTCTTCCTACGAGCAGTACTTC. Its translation: CASSRLADSSYEQYF. The full variable domain, its missing parts supplied by reference TRBV7-2 and TRBJ2-7, is GAGVSQSPSNKVTEKGKDVELRCDPISGHTALYWYRQSLGQGLEFLIYFQGNSAPDKSGLPSDRFSAERTGGSVSTLTIQRTQQEDSAVYLCASSRLADSSYEQYFGPGTRLTVT.

A few counts support this clonotype. DNA of the CDR3: TGCAGTGCTGGCCGGGACTACAATGAGCAGTTCTTC. Amino acid sequence: CSAGRDYNEQFF. The chain couples TRBV20-1 to TRBJ2-1; possible D gene TRBD2, 5 bases. V was clipped by 5 bases and J by 3 bases, with 8 bases between them. The V gene's germline CDR1 is DFQATT and CDR2 SNEGSKA (reference sequence). The CDR3 consists of 12 residues.

The rearrangement joins TRBV29-1 to TRBJ1-2, with D hard to call. The CDR3 totals 11 residues. Germline V gene sequence: CDR1 SQVTM, CDR2 ANQGSEA. V lost 3 bases and J 5 bases, leaving 7 bases between the germline ends. The CDR3 coding sequence is TGCAGCGTTGAGAAGGAGTATGGCTACACCTTC. It codes for CSVEKEYGYTF. The full variable domain, completed using reference TRBV29-1 and TRBJ1-2, is SAVISQKPSRDICQRGTSLTIQCQVDSQVTMMFWYRQQPGQSLTLIATANQGSEATYESGFVIDKFPISRPNLTFSTLTVSNMSPEDSSIYLCSVEKEYGYTFGSGTRLTVV.

This clonotype showed up just a few times. The chain is built from TRBV19 and TRBJ1-2; TRBD1 might be the D (5 bases). Germline lookup yields CDR1 LNHDA and CDR2 SQIVND (reference sequence). This CDR3 comprises 14 residues. V dropped 5 bases and J dropped 1 base, with 11 bases sitting between them. CDR3 sequence: CASSWSGSNYGYTF. The CDR3 DNA reads TGTGCCAGTAGTTGGTCAGGGAGTAACTATGGCTACACCTTC.